Here is one TCR beta chain with its context. The antigen is unknown. One junction end disagrees with the germline gene, perhaps due to a read error. The authors ran a second PCR of about 6 to 11 cycles using a sample-barcoded 5' primer and a J-beta primer mix. MiXCR, run by TCRdb on the 5' RACE reads, gives a single entry per CDR3 protein. The table has more than 1 million distinct CDR3 sequences, less than 50% seen once. The source of the sample is a study of blood T cells in healthy people across ages. Study conclusions and caveats: Across samples, TCR beta diversity tracked strongly with naive T cell percentage.

Each donor had around 9.2 milliliters of peripheral blood drawn. At least 5.5 micrograms of total RNA were extracted per sample. The CDR3 runs 13 residues. CDR1 is SGHKS, CDR2 YYEKEE, per germline (reference sequence). The rearrangement uses TRBV5-5 and TRBJ1-4; no clear D gene. This TCR was recovered from a woman aged 60-75 years in good health. Material for sequencing was blood. Here the CDR3 DNA reads TGTGCCAGCAGCTTGGGGTTTTTAGAAAGACTGTTTTTT. Amino acids: CASSLGFLERLFF.